This T cell receptor beta chain was captured by sequencing in a study of T-cell memory formation after mild COVID-19. Constant-segment primers served in 5'RACE that generated TCR alpha and TCR beta cDNA libraries bearing sample barcodes and UMIs. TCRdb called the 5' RACE reads again in MiXCR, with one record for every CDR3 protein. The sample shows 90,000 to 120,000 distinct CDR3 sequences, 15% to 20% of them seen only once. The clonotype comes from a young man who had mild COVID-19 (a few samples of this study predate the infection). Cell type and time point are not known. The specimen sequenced was PBMCs or a T cell subset sorted from them (not recorded which).

This CDR3 reads CASSQDWTAPTYGYTF. DNA of the CDR3: TGCGCCAGCAGCCAAGATTGGACAGCTCCTACCTATGGCTACACCTTC. J is TRBJ1-2 and V is TRBV4-3; a weak D match, TRBD1 (6 bases). The CDR3 has 16 residues. Germline assignment: CDR1 LGHNA and CDR2 YSLEER. V was cut by 0 bases and J by 4 bases, with 15 bases left in between.